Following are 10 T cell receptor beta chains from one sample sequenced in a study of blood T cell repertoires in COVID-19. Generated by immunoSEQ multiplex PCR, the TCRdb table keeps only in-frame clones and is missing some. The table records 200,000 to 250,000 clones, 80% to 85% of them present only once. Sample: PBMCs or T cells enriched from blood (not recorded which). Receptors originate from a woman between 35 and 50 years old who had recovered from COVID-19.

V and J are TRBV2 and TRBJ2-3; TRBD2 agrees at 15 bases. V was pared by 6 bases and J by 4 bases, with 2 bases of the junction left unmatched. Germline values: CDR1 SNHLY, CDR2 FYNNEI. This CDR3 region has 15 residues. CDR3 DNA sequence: TGTGCCAGCAGCGGACTAGCGGGAGGGTCAGATACGCAGTATTTT. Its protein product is CASSGLAGGSDTQYF.

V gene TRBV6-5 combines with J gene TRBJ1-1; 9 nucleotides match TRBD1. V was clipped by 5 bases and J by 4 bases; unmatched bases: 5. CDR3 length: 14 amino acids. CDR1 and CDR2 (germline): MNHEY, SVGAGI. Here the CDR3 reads CASSPTGGSTEAFF. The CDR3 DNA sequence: TGTGCCAGCAGTCCGACAGGGGGTTCCACTGAAGCTTTCTTT.

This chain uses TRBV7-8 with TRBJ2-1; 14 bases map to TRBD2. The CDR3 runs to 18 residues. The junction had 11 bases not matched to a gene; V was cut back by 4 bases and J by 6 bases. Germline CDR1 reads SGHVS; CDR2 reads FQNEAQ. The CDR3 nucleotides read TGTGCCAGCAGCTCCCACCCCGGCGGGACTAGCGGGAGCAATGAGCAGTTCTTC. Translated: CASSSHPGGTSGSNEQFF.

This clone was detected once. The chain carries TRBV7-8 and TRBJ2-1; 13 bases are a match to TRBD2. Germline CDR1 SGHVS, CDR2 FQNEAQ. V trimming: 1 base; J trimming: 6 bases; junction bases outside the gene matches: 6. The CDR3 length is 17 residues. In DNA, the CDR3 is TGTGCCAGCAGCTTAGAACTAGCGGGAGGGCCAGGCAATGAGCAGTTCTTC. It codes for CASSLELAGGPGNEQFF.

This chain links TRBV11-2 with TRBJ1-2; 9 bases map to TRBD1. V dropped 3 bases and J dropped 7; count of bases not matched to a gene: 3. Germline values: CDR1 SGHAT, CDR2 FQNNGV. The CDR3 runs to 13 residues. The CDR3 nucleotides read TGTGCCAGCAGCTTTGCGGGACAGGGTGGCTACACCTTC. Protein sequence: CASSFAGQGGYTF.

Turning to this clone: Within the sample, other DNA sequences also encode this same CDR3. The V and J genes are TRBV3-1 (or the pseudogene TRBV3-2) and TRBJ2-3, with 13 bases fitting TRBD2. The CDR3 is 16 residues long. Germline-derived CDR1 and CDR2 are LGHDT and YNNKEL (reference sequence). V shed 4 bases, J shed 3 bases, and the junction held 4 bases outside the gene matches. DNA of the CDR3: TGTGCCAGCAGCCGACGGACTAGCGGGAGTACAGATACGCAGTATTTT. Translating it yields CASSRRTSGSTDTQYF.

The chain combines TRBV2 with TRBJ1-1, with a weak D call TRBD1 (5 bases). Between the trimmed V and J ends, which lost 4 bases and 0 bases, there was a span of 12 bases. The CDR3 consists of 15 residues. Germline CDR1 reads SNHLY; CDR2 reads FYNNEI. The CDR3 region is CASSGQTRMNTEAFF. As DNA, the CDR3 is TGTGCCAGCAGTGGACAGACCCGAATGAACACTGAAGCTTTCTTT.

The CDR3 sequence is CASSTGTGGYQPQHF. The CDR3 DNA is TGTGCCAGCAGCACCGGGACAGGAGGGTATCAGCCCCAGCATTTT. This rearrangement joins TRBV3-1 (or the pseudogene TRBV3-2) to TRBJ1-5, with 8 positions matching TRBD1. The germline V gene has CDR1 LGHDT and CDR2 YNNKEL (reference sequence). The CDR3 loop spans 15 amino acids. Trimming cost V 5 bases and J 5 bases; bases outside gene matches: 8.

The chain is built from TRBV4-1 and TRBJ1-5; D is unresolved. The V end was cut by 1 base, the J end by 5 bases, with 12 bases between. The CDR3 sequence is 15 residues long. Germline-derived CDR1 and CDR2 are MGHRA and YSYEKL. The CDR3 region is CASSQGVSSYQPQHF. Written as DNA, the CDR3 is TGCGCCAGCAGCCAAGGAGTCTCCTCTTATCAGCCCCAGCATTTT.

The CDR3 loop reads CASSSDWSYGYTF. CDR3 in DNA: TGTGCCAGCAGCTCAGACTGGTCGTACGGCTACACCTTC. The chain has TRBV7-2 and TRBJ1-2; D is uncertain. CDR3 length: 13 residues. V shed 4 bases and J shed 8 bases, with 14 bases lying between them. Germline-derived CDR1 and CDR2 are SGHTA and FQGNSA.